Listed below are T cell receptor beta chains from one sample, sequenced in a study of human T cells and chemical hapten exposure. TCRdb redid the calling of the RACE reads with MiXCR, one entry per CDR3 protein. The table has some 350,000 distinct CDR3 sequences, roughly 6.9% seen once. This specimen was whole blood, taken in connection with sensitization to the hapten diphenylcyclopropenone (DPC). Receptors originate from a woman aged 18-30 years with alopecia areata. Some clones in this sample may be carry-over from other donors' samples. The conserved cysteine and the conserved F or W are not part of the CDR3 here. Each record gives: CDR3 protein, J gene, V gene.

CDR3: ASSQVPRARNTGELF; J: TRBJ2-2; V: TRBV4-3
CDR3: STKSSAGGTDTQY; J: TRBJ2-3; V: TRBV20-1
CDR3: ASSQLAGDVYNEQF; J: TRBJ2-1; V: TRBV4-3
CDR3: ASSQDPGGWTDTQY; J: TRBJ2-3; V: TRBV4-1
CDR3: ASRVQGGPDTQY; J: TRBJ2-3; V: TRBV6-1
CDR3: ASSAGGTSTDTQY; J: TRBJ2-3; V: TRBV25-1
CDR3: ASSLVEVWSSYNSPLH; J: TRBJ1-6; V: TRBV11-3
CDR3: AIKGQVGTDTQY; J: TRBJ2-3; V: TRBV10-3
CDR3: ASSFWGTRYEQY; J: TRBJ2-7; V: TRBV12-3/TRBV12-4
CDR3: ASSLSSREAF; J: TRBJ1-1; V: TRBV28
CDR3: ASSLTTGASGANVLT; J: TRBJ2-6; V: TRBV11-2
CDR3: ASSLQPGQGPPRSNQPQH; J: TRBJ1-5; V: TRBV21-1
CDR3: ASSPYRSDTQY; J: TRBJ2-3; V: TRBV18
CDR3: ASSVGPGGGDSPLH; J: TRBJ1-6; V: TRBV9
CDR3: ASSRDRTYGYT; J: TRBJ1-2; V: TRBV12-3/TRBV12-4
CDR3: ASSVINSNTEAF; J: TRBJ1-1; V: TRBV9
CDR3: SAWTGGWTEAF; J: TRBJ1-1; V: TRBV20-1
CDR3: ASSLGGGPS; J: TRBJ2-3; V: TRBV7-2
CDR3: ASSPLPGTEPYEQY; J: TRBJ2-7; V: TRBV4-3
CDR3: ATSRERGTYNEQF; J: TRBJ2-1; V: TRBV15
CDR3: ASSYQSGGLGSPLH; J: TRBJ1-6; V: TRBV6-6
CDR3: AVGSGGPETQY; J: TRBJ2-5; V: TRBV6-1
CDR3: ASSPSTDRGRSYEQY; J: TRBJ2-7; V: TRBV7-2
CDR3: ASSRGGGLTDTQY; J: TRBJ2-3; V: TRBV27
CDR3: ASSGQGSNTQY; J: TRBJ2-3; V: TRBV27
CDR3: ASSYARLAGGRDTQY; J: TRBJ2-3; V: TRBV6-5
CDR3: ASGNVGYNEQF; J: TRBJ2-1; V: TRBV6-5
CDR3: ASSLFRTSVEQY; J: TRBJ2-7; V: TRBV28
CDR3: ASRKRTGSIGGANVLT; J: TRBJ2-6; V: TRBV27
CDR3: ASSLAGTGTPDEQF; J: TRBJ2-1; V: TRBV7-3
CDR3: ATGTSGSDTQY; J: TRBJ2-3; V: TRBV24-1
CDR3: ASSGALGAGTDTQY; J: TRBJ2-3; V: TRBV25-1
CDR3: ASSSQSYNSPLH; J: TRBJ1-6; V: TRBV7-9
CDR3: ASSWTGSRGYT; J: TRBJ1-2; V: TRBV11-2
CDR3: ASSQVSTSGGAQEQF; J: TRBJ2-1; V: TRBV14
CDR3: ASSRFSDSQETQY; J: TRBJ2-5; V: TRBV11-2
CDR3: ASSLQEGSHQPQH; J: TRBJ1-5; V: TRBV12-3/TRBV12-4
CDR3: ASSEPGTGENEQF; J: TRBJ2-1; V: TRBV6-1
CDR3: ASSSDRGYGEAF; J: TRBJ1-1; V: TRBV5-1
CDR3: ASSQILAGGADTQY; J: TRBJ2-3; V: TRBV4-3
CDR3: ASSWGHGETQY; J: TRBJ2-5; V: TRBV7-2
CDR3: ASSYWDSPLH; J: TRBJ1-6; V: TRBV6-2/TRBV6-3
CDR3: ASSQGEAGNTIY; J: TRBJ1-3; V: TRBV3-1
CDR3: ASSRSPGLAGESQF; J: TRBJ2-1; V: TRBV4-1
CDR3: ASSQGLAGAKVTDTQY; J: TRBJ2-3; V: TRBV7-8
CDR3: ATGPRRRNTEAF; J: TRBJ1-1; V: TRBV6-2/TRBV6-3
CDR3: ASSYQGENTGELF; J: TRBJ2-2; V: TRBV6-5
CDR3: ASRFSDRESYGYT; J: TRBJ1-2; V: TRBV12-2
CDR3: ASSSHRGTKNIQY; J: TRBJ2-4; V: TRBV7-8
CDR3: ASSLEGQAVNEQF; J: TRBJ2-1; V: TRBV5-4
CDR3: ASSLTGLLFSYEQY; J: TRBJ2-7; V: TRBV5-1
CDR3: ASSLGDRRANEQF; J: TRBJ2-1; V: TRBV5-1
CDR3: SAPRGGSYNSPLH; J: TRBJ1-6; V: TRBV20-1
CDR3: ASRSTGFSNQPQH; J: TRBJ1-5; V: TRBV6-2/TRBV6-3
CDR3: ASSFRGYSGNTIY; J: TRBJ1-3; V: TRBV7-9
CDR3: ASSLTVDNSGANVLT; J: TRBJ2-6; V: TRBV7-3
CDR3: AAGNYNNEQF; J: TRBJ2-1; V: TRBV6-2/TRBV6-3